This passage covers 11 T cell receptor beta chains from one sample sequenced in a study of metastatic and nonmetastatic thyroid tumors. TCRdb redid the clone calls on the PCR reads using MiXCR. In the table there are 30,000 or so clones, 29% of which are singletons. All patients reached thyroid surgery having received no treatment beforehand. The sample was blood. The receptor set was obtained from a female donor with papillary thyroid cancer or a benign thyroid nodule (not recorded which). Some clones in this sample may be carry-over from other donors' samples.

A single count supports this clone. Likely a read error: the CDR3 ends without its conserved phenylalanine or tryptophan. The limits of the CDR3 on the DNA are not certain, so only TCRdb's listed CDR3 is given. The V and J genes are TRBV18 and TRBJ1-2. CDR1 is KGHSH, CDR2 LQKENI, per germline. The CDR3 length equals 16 residues, ends included. The CDR3 protein is CGSSPRDVATNYGYTC.

This clone was detected many times. J is TRBJ1-5 and V is TRBV27, with TRBD1 as a possible D gene (6 bases). The CDR3 has 14 residues. Trimming removed 10 bases from V and 2 bases from J, with 15 bases in between. The germline V gene encodes CDR1 MNHEY and CDR2 SMNVEV (reference sequence). The CDR3: CATGTFSGNQPQHF. In DNA form, the CDR3 reads TGTGCCACAGGGACATTTTCCGGCAATCAGCCCCAGCATTTT.

In this sample, this clone turned up a few times. This chain uses TRBV27 with TRBJ2-7; no definite D call. Trimming shortened V by 4 bases and J by 3 bases, and 13 bases separated the two germline ends. Germline V lookup: CDR1 MNHEY, CDR2 SMNVEV (reference sequence). The CDR3 runs to 14 residues. CDR3 sequence: CASSSAGASYEQYF. DNA for the CDR3: TGTGCCAGCAGTTCAGCTGGAGCTAGCTACGAGCAGTACTTC.

The table lists this clone with a few counts. A much more abundant neighbour one base away suggests this may be a read error. Here the CDR3 omits its conserved ending phenylalanine or tryptophan, so a read error is the likely source. The chain uses TRBV3-1 and TRBJ1-1; D is ambiguous. With 1 base removed from V and 2 bases from J, the gap between germline ends came to 8 bases. The CDR3 has 14 amino acids. CDR1 and CDR2 from the germline V gene are LGHDT and YNNKEL (reference sequence). The CDR3 sequence is CASSQVYSNTEAFS. The DNA of the CDR3 is TGTGCCAGCAGCCAAGTATACAGTAACACTGAAGCTTTCTCT.

As to this clone: A much larger clone lies one base from this, so it may be a read error. The chain recombines TRBV11-2 with TRBJ2-3, with 9 nucleotides matching TRBD2. This CDR3 region has 16 residues. From germline, CDR1 is SGHAT and CDR2 FQNNGV. The CDR3 DNA is TGTGCCAGCAGCTTAGACGCGGGGGGGGGCACACATACGCAGTATTTT. It translates to CASSLDAGGGTHTQYF.

This clone was seen many times. This chain links TRBV11-3 with TRBJ1-2, with 7 bases that match TRBD1. Per germline, CDR1 SGHNT and CDR2 YENEEA. The CDR3 covers 13 residues. Trimming at V came to 4 bases and at J to 6 bases, leaving 5 bases not matched to a gene. The CDR3 is CASSSRQGHGYTF. In DNA, the CDR3 is TGTGCCAGCAGCTCCAGACAGGGCCATGGCTACACCTTC.

This clone was recorded a few times. The rearrangement joins TRBV6-4 to TRBJ2-7; 8 nucleotides match TRBD1. The CDR3 has 15 residues. V lost 1 base and J lost 2; bases outside the gene matches: 4. CDR1 and CDR2 (germline): MRHNA, SNTAGT. The CDR3 is CASSDLGQVTYEQYF. The CDR3 region has the DNA TGTGCCAGCAGTGACTTGGGACAGGTCACCTACGAGCAGTACTTC.

The V gene is TRBV5-1, the J gene TRBJ1-2; 9 bases fit TRBD1. V lost 0 bases and J lost 4; bases outside the gene matches: 7. From germline, CDR1 is SGHRS and CDR2 YFSETQ. CDR3 length: 16 residues. For the CDR3, the DNA is TGCGCCAGCAGCTTGGAGAAAGGGACAGGGCCCTATGGCTACACCTTC. Residues: CASSLEKGTGPYGYTF.

Ten or more counts support this clone. The V call is TRBV4-2, the J call TRBJ1-2, with 7 positions matching TRBD1. The junction had 10 bases not matched to a gene; V was cut back by 1 base and J by 5 bases. The CDR3 is made up of 16 amino acids. Germline V gene lookup returns CDR1 LGHNA and CDR2 YNFKEQ. DNA for the CDR3: TGTGCCAGCAGCCAAGCTCGGACAGGCCGTGGATATGGCTACACCTTC. This codes for CASSQARTGRGYGYTF.

With respect to this clone: A much larger clone lies one base from this, so it may be a read error. This chain joins TRBV28 and TRBJ2-1; D not resolved. V lost 7 bases, J lost 9 bases, and 7 bases lay in between. CDR1 is MDHEN, CDR2 SYDVKM, per germline. The length of the CDR3 is 10 residues. This CDR3 is CASILSEQFF. The CDR3 DNA is TGTGCCAGCATCCTAAGTGAGCAGTTCTTC.

This clone came up many times. Within the sample, other DNA sequences also encode this same CDR3. This chain uses TRBV12-3 or TRBV12-4 with TRBJ1-1; the D gene is possibly TRBD1 (5 bases). Trimming cost V 6 bases and J 9 bases, with 8 bases left between them. This CDR3 region has 10 residues. As DNA, the CDR3 is TGTGCCAGCAGGGGACTAAAAGCTTTCTTT. Amino acid sequence: CASRGLKAFF.